The clone carrying this TCR beta chain was picked up a small number of times. It was 200 ng DNA, about 30,000 T cell genomes, that sorted-subset replicate PCRs used. Assay used: immunoSEQ multiplex PCR; TCRdb lists only in-frame clones, some missing. The sample lists 110,000 or so clones, 65% to 75% occurring once. This sample was included in a study of shared clonotypes between healthy human individuals. The V gene's germline CDR1 is SGHDT and CDR2 YYEEEE. The trim removed 5 bases at V and 8 bases at J, leaving 12 bases unmatched. There are 14 residues in the CDR3. What CD8 memory combined were CD45RO+ cells and CCR7-negative CD45RA+ TemRA cells.

The receptor was derived from a woman in her twenties or thirties in good health. V and J are TRBV5-6 and TRBJ1-2; 7 positions match TRBD1. Sequenced sample: memory CD8+ T cells sorted from blood. Subset here: CD45RO+ cells pooled with CCR7-negative TemRA cells. In DNA form, the CDR3 reads TGTGCCAGCAGTTACGGAACAGGGGATGGAGGCTACACCTTC. Translated, it gives CASSYGTGDGGYTF.